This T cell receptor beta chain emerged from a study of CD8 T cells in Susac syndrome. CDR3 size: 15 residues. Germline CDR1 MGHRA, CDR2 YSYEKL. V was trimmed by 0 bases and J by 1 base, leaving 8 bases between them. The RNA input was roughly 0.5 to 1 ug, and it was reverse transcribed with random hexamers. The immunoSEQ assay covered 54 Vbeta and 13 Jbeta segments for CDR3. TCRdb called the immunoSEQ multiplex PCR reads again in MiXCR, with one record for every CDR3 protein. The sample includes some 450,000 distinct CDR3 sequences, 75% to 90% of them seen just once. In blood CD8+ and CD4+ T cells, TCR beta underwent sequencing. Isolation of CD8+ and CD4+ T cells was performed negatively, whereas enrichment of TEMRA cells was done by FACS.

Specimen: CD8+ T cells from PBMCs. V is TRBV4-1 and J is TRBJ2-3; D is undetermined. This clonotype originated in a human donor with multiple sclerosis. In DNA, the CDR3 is TGCGCCAGCAGCCAAGAAAGTGGGGGCACAGATACGCAGTATTTT. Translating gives CASSQESGGTDTQYF.